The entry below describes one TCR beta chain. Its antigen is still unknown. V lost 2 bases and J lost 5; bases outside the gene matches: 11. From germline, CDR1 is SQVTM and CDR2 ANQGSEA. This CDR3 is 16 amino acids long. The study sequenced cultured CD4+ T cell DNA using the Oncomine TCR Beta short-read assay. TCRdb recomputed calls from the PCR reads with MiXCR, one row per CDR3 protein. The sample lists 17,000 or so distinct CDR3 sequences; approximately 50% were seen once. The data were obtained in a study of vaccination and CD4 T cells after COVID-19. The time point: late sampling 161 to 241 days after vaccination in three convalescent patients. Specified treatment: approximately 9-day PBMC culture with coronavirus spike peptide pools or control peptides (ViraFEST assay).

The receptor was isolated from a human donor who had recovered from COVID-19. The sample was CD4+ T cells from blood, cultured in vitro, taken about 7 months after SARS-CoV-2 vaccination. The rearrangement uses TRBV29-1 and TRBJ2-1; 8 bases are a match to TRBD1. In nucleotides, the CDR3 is TGCAGCGTTGAACTCATCAGGGGGCCTCTCCACAATGAGCAGTTCTTC. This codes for CSVELIRGPLHNEQFF.